The 18 T cell receptor beta chains below all came from one sample that was sequenced in a study of T cell changes during pregnancy in multiple sclerosis. The protocol was immunoSEQ multiplex PCR, while the TCRdb copy is restricted to in-frame clones and leaves out a portion. This sample carries more than 40,000 clones, 90% of them seen once, and the ten largest clones take around 7%. The sample in question was CD8+ T cells from peripheral blood mononuclear cells, obtained in the third trimester of pregnancy. These receptors were collected from a female donor with multiple sclerosis, enrolled in a pregnancy study.

The rearrangement uses TRBV19 and TRBJ2-4; 9 nucleotides match TRBD1. Germline lookup yields CDR1 LNHDA and CDR2 SQIVND (reference sequence). The CDR3 contains 14 residues. With 5 bases clipped from V and 9 bases from J, the junction kept 8 bases outside the gene matches. The CDR3 DNA reads TGTGCCAGTAGTGTTAACAGGGGGCATAGCATTCAGTACTTC. This encodes CASSVNRGHSIQYF.

This CDR3 reads CASSETGGDEQYF. The CDR3 DNA reads as TGTGCCAGCAGCGAGACAGGGGGAGACGAGCAGTACTTC. This chain links TRBV5-5 with TRBJ2-7; 9 bases agree with TRBD1. V lost 4 bases to trimming and J lost 5 bases; unmatched junction nucleotides: 4. The length of the CDR3 is 13 residues. Germline CDR1 is SGHKS and CDR2 is YYEKEE (reference sequence).

This chain connects TRBV4-3 to TRBJ1-2; 10 bases align to TRBD1. After removal of 1 base from V and 3 bases from J, the junction contained 14 bases not matched to a gene. Germline values: CDR1 LGHNA, CDR2 YSLEER. The CDR3 length is 19 residues. The CDR3 DNA reads TGCGCCAGCAGCCAAGGGGATCCGGGACAGGGGATTCGTTACTATGGCTACACCTTC. This encodes CASSQGDPGQGIRYYGYTF.

The V call is TRBV5-6, the J call TRBJ2-5; D not certain. CDR3 length: 15 amino acids. Germline V gene sequence: CDR1 SGHDT, CDR2 YYEEEE. V gave up 2 bases and J gave up 4 bases, with 15 bases separating them. The chain's CDR3 is CASSFAGATPETQYF. The CDR3 bases are TGTGCCAGCAGCTTCGCAGGTGCCACCCCAGAGACCCAGTACTTC.

The CDR3 loop is CASLGTGYGYTF. As DNA, the CDR3 is TGTGCCAGCTTAGGGACAGGGTATGGCTACACCTTC. The V gene is TRBV6-1, the J gene TRBJ1-2; 9 bases are shared with TRBD1. From germline, CDR1 is MNHNS and CDR2 SASEGT. The CDR3 has 12 residues. With V trimmed by 8 bases and J by 5 bases, 3 bases remained unmatched.

The rearrangement links TRBV7-6 to TRBJ2-1; weak D call: TRBD1 (6 bases). The CDR3 consists of 13 residues. Germline V lookup: CDR1 SGHVS, CDR2 FNYEAQ. V dropped 5 bases and J dropped 6 bases, with 11 bases sitting between them. The CDR3 here is CASSQGILNEQFF. The DNA of the CDR3 is TGTGCCAGCAGCCAGGGGATCCTCAATGAGCAGTTCTTC.

This sequence joins TRBV7-6 and TRBJ2-1, with 13 bases aligning to TRBD2. Germline V gene data show CDR1 as SGHVS and CDR2 as FNYEAQ. V shed 2 bases, J shed 7 bases, and the junction held 11 bases outside the gene matches. The CDR3 extends over 18 amino acids. The CDR3 coding sequence is TGTGCCAGCAGCTTATTGTTAGCAACTAGCGGGAGGGGAAATGAGCAGTTCTTC. It translates to CASSLLLATSGRGNEQFF.

The chain uses TRBV11-2 and TRBJ2-7; TRBD1 agrees at 8 bases. The trim removed 5 bases at V and 5 bases at J, leaving 11 bases unmatched. The CDR3 runs 15 residues. Germline CDR1 reads SGHAT; CDR2 reads FQNNGV. The CDR3 loop is CASSLGQAPGDEQYF. CDR3 DNA: TGTGCCAGCAGCCTGGGACAGGCCCCCGGGGACGAGCAGTACTTC.

This chain uses TRBV28 with TRBJ1-5; 7 nucleotides agree with TRBD1. The CDR3 loop spans 16 amino acids. J gave up 0 bases and V 2 bases, and 4 bases lay outside the gene matches. Germline CDR1 is MDHEN and CDR2 is SYDVKM. The CDR3 is CASSLHRGGSNQPQHF. The CDR3 DNA reads as TGTGCCAGCAGTTTACACAGGGGAGGTAGCAATCAGCCCCAGCATTTT.

This chain joins TRBV19 and TRBJ1-1; TRBD1 matches at 7 bases. Germline V gene data show CDR1 as LNHDA and CDR2 as SQIVND (reference sequence). The CDR3 spans 14 residues. The V segment lost 6 bases and the J segment 0 bases; nucleotides outside the gene matches: 4. In DNA form, the CDR3 reads TGTGCCAGTAGGCTACAGGGGATGAACACTGAAGCTTTCTTT. It yields the protein CASRLQGMNTEAFF.

J is TRBJ1-5 and V is TRBV6-6; tentatively, D is TRBD1 (6 bases). Germline CDR1 is MNHNY and CDR2 is SVGAGI (reference sequence). V was pared by 2 bases and J by 4 bases, with 6 bases between. CDR3 length equals 13 residues. The chain's CDR3 is CASSYQGNQPQHF. CDR3 in DNA: TGTGCCAGCAGTTACCAGGGGAATCAGCCCCAGCATTTT.

Here the CDR3 reads CASSQDRSGLLNQPQHF. The CDR3 nucleotides are TGCGCCAGCAGCCAGGACCGATCGGGACTTCTTAATCAGCCCCAGCATTTT. J is TRBJ1-5 and V is TRBV4-3; D might be TRBD1 (5 bases). V was clipped by 3 bases and J by 4 bases, with 19 bases between them. There are 17 residues in the CDR3. The germline gives CDR1 LGHNA, CDR2 YSLEER.

This sequence joins TRBV19 and TRBJ1-2; 7 nucleotides agree with TRBD1. J lost 6 bases, V lost 7 bases, and 11 bases had no gene match. The CDR3 sequence is 14 residues long. Germline loops: CDR1 LNHDA, CDR2 SQIVND (reference sequence). In nucleotides, the CDR3 is TGTGCCAGTACCGACAGGGCGATAGGTGATGGCTACACCTTC. It encodes CASTDRAIGDGYTF.

The J gene is TRBJ1-2, the V gene TRBV27; 7 positions match TRBD1. The V and J ends lost 0 bases and 3 bases, in that order; junction bases with no gene match: 7. Germline V gives CDR1 MNHEY, CDR2 SMNVEV (reference sequence). This CDR3 spans 16 amino acids. This chain's CDR3 is CASSLSSDRADYGYTF. The DNA of the CDR3 is TGTGCCAGCAGTTTATCTTCAGACAGGGCGGACTATGGCTACACCTTC.

The V call is TRBV15, the J call TRBJ2-3, with 7 bases matching TRBD2. This CDR3 has 16 amino acids. Germline V gene lookup returns CDR1 LNHNV and CDR2 YYDKDF (reference sequence). Germline trimming cut 4 bases from V and 2 bases from J; bases unmatched to any gene: 9. As DNA, the CDR3 is TGTGCCACCAGCAAGCGTTCGGGGACTATCACAGATACGCAGTATTTT. Translated: CATSKRSGTITDTQYF.

The chain uses TRBV7-9 and TRBJ1-5, with D unclear. The germline V gene encodes CDR1 SEHNR and CDR2 FQNEAQ (reference sequence). The ends were cut back, 5 bases at V and 4 bases at J, with 12 bases in the middle. The CDR3 loop spans 14 amino acids. The CDR3 region has the DNA TGTGCCAGCAGCCCGGGGATGGGAAATCAGCCCCAGCATTTT. Amino acids: CASSPGMGNQPQHF.

This clone was recorded only once. The CDR3 region is CASSPDMDGYTF. The CDR3 nucleotides read TGTGCCAGCAGTCCGGACATGGATGGCTACACCTTC. This sequence joins TRBV27 and TRBJ1-2; D is possibly TRBD1 (5 bases). The CDR3 runs 12 residues. CDR1 MNHEY and CDR2 SMNVEV come from the germline V gene (reference sequence). V lost 5 bases to trimming and J lost 6 bases, with 10 bases between them.

Only a few counts were recorded for this clone. The CDR3 DNA reads TGTGCCAGCAGTTTGTCTCGGGCCGGGGAGCTGTTTTTT. Protein sequence: CASSLSRAGELFF. This chain links TRBV27 with TRBJ2-2; no firm D call. Trimming cost V 3 bases and J 6 bases, with 8 bases left between them. CDR3 length: 13 residues. Germline V gene sequence: CDR1 MNHEY, CDR2 SMNVEV (reference sequence).